The 20 T cell receptor beta chains reported below all come from one sample, sequenced in a study of CD8+CD57+ T cells in acquired aplastic anemia. Whoever was chosen for sequencing had shown CD8+CD57+ cell expansion by flow cytometry. Both TCR beta VDJ combination and CDR3 sequence profiling were carried out. Genomic DNA was the template for this profiling. A single record per CDR3 protein comes from TCRdb applying MiXCR to the reads. This repertoire shows 130,000 or so distinct CDR3 sequences, about 40% found once; its top ten account for over 2%. Sequenced input: sorted CD4+, CD8+, or CD8+CD57+ T cells (not recorded which) from PBMCs. These receptors originate from a human donor with aplastic anemia.

This clonotype was picked up many times. The rearrangement joins TRBV5-1 to TRBJ2-3; perhaps TRBD2 as D (6 bases). The CDR3 has 16 residues. Trimming left V 0 bases short and J 0 bases short, with 11 bases between. Germline V gene sequence: CDR1 SGHRS, CDR2 YFSETQ. The CDR3 DNA reads TGCGCCAGCAGCTTGGAAGGGCTAGCGAGCACAGATACGCAGTATTTT. Translated, it gives CASSLEGLASTDTQYF.

There are many counts of this clonotype. V usage is TRBV12-3 or TRBV12-4 and J usage is TRBJ2-5, with 9 bases matching TRBD1. This CDR3 is built from 14 residues. Trimming at V came to 6 bases and at J to 5 bases, leaving 7 bases not matched to a gene. CDR3 loop: CASSPGQGRETQYF. CDR3 nucleotide sequence: TGTGCCAGCAGCCCCGGACAGGGGAGGGAGACCCAGTACTTC.

The chain couples TRBV4-2 to TRBJ1-4; D uncertain. V lost 7 bases and J 0 bases, leaving 18 bases between the germline ends. The CDR3 is 17 residues long. CDR1 and CDR2 from the germline V gene are LGHNA and YNFKEQ. As DNA, the CDR3 is TGTGCCAGCAAAAAGGAGTTCACGACTGCAACTAATGAAAAACTGTTTTTT. It yields the protein CASKKEFTTATNEKLFF.

V gene TRBV20-1 combines with J gene TRBJ2-3, with no clear D. Looked up from germline, CDR1 is DFQATT and CDR2 is SNEGSKA (reference sequence). The CDR3 consists of 15 residues. Trimming removed 1 base at V and 7 bases at J, with 18 bases between. The CDR3 protein is CSARAQGVMDYTQYF. For the CDR3, the DNA is TGCAGTGCTAGAGCCCAAGGTGTTATGGATTATACGCAGTATTTT.

This clonotype was counted ten times or more. V gene TRBV12-3 or TRBV12-4 combines with J gene TRBJ2-1; tentatively, D is TRBD1 or TRBD2 (6 bases each). V gave up 2 bases and J gave up 12 bases, with 17 bases separating them. The CDR3 has 14 amino acids. The CDR3 DNA follows: TGTGCCAGCAGTTTACAACAGGGAACGGGGGTGCAGTTCTTC. It translates to CASSLQQGTGVQFF.

This clonotype has at least ten counts. The chain uses TRBV9 and TRBJ2-2, with D perhaps assigned TRBD1 or TRBD2 (6 bases each). This CDR3 is built from 17 residues. Trimming removed 3 bases from V and 1 base from J, with 16 bases in between. The V gene's germline CDR1 is SGDLS and CDR2 YYNGEE. CDR3 sequence: CASSARIGGQNTGELFF. CDR3 DNA: TGTGCCAGCAGCGCCAGGATAGGGGGGCAGAACACCGGGGAGCTGTTTTTT.

This chain uses TRBV29-1 with TRBJ2-7, with D perhaps TRBD1 (6 bases). Deletions cut 0 bases from V and 4 bases from J, with 10 bases between. CDR3 size: 13 residues. Germline CDR1 reads SQVTM; CDR2 reads ANQGSEA. The CDR3 DNA reads as TGCAGCGTTGAAGATGGGGGCGGGTACGAGCAGTACTTC. Translated: CSVEDGGGYEQYF.

V and J are TRBV19 and TRBJ1-1; no reliable D call. Trimming pared 3 bases from V and 6 bases from J, leaving 14 bases between. The V gene's germline CDR1 is LNHDA and CDR2 SQIVND (reference sequence). The CDR3 runs 14 residues. The CDR3 sequence: CASSISSRGSEAFF. The DNA for the CDR3 is TGTGCCAGTAGTATCTCAAGCCGGGGATCTGAAGCTTTCTTT.

Ten or more counts support this clonotype. The chain combines TRBV28 with TRBJ1-2, with D unclear. Trimming removed 2 bases at V and 4 bases at J, with 8 bases between. Germline V lookup: CDR1 MDHEN, CDR2 SYDVKM. This CDR3 spans 13 amino acids. CDR3 nucleotide sequence: TGTGCCAGCAGTTTACCCAGGTCCTATGGCTACACCTTC. Translating gives CASSLPRSYGYTF.

V is TRBV15 and J is TRBJ1-2; 9 bases map to TRBD1. This CDR3 has 13 residues. Germline V CDR1 and CDR2: LNHNV, YYDKDF (reference sequence). Trimming removed 4 bases from V and 6 bases from J; junction bases left unmatched: 3. CDR3 region: CATSTRTGDGYTF. The CDR3 DNA reads TGTGCCACCAGCACACGGACAGGGGATGGCTACACCTTC.

This clonotype was picked up one time. The V call is TRBV7-9, the J call TRBJ2-3; D possibly corresponds to TRBD2 (6 bases). Trimming shortened V by 1 base and J by 3 bases, and 8 bases separated the two germline ends. CDR1 and CDR2 from the germline V gene are SEHNR and FQNEAQ (reference sequence). The CDR3 spans 14 residues. In DNA, the CDR3 is TGTGCCAGCAGCTTAGGGCTAGCGACAGATACGCAGTATTTT. It is translated as CASSLGLATDTQYF.

Notes on this clonotype: A much bigger clone sits one base away, suggesting this may be a read error. The V and J genes are TRBV7-2 and TRBJ2-2; D gene unclear. Germline V gene lookup returns CDR1 SGHTA and CDR2 FQGNSA. Trimming took 4 bases from V and 5 from J, leaving 11 bases between them. The CDR3 sequence is 14 residues long. Here the CDR3 DNA reads TGTGCCAGCAGCTATTTATGGCGAACCGGGGAGCTGTTTTTT. Encoded protein: CASSYLWRTGELFF.

The chain carries TRBV18 and TRBJ2-7; D perhaps matches TRBD2 (6 bases). V was pared by 4 bases and J by 3 bases, with 19 bases between. Germline CDR1 is KGHSH and CDR2 is LQKENI. This CDR3 region has 16 residues. CDR3 amino acids: CASSLTTGTRDYEQYF. The CDR3 DNA reads as TGTGCCAGCTCACTGACGACCGGGACGCGGGACTACGAGCAGTACTTC.

The gene calls are TRBV29-1 and TRBJ1-1; TRBD1 matches 11 bases. CDR3 length equals 14 residues. The V gene end was trimmed by 5 bases and the J gene end by 3 bases; junction bases not matched to a gene: 5. Germline V gives CDR1 SQVTM, CDR2 ANQGSEA. The CDR3 region is CSVSGTGGDTEAFF. CDR3 in DNA: TGCAGCGTTTCCGGGACAGGGGGGGACACTGAAGCTTTCTTT.

V usage is TRBV2 and J usage is TRBJ2-1; no reliable D call. Germline loops: CDR1 SNHLY, CDR2 FYNNEI. The CDR3 has 15 residues. Trimming removed 4 bases from V and 5 bases from J, with 15 bases in between. The CDR3 coding sequence is TGTGCCAGCAGTGTATCGCGTGAGGCCAACAATGAGCAGTTCTTC. This gives the protein CASSVSREANNEQFF. The variable domain in full, completed from reference TRBV2 and TRBJ2-1, reads EPEVTQTPSHQVTQMGQEVILRCVPISNHLYFYWYRQILGQKVEFLVSFYNNEISEKSEIFDDQFSVERPDGSNFTLKIRSTKLEDSAMYFCASSVSREANNEQFFGPGTRLTVL.

Regarding this clonotype: Being one base from a much bigger clone, this may be a read error. The chain couples TRBV19 to TRBJ1-1; tentatively, D is TRBD1 (5 bases). Germline CDR1 LNHDA, CDR2 SQIVND (reference sequence). This CDR3 is built from 13 residues. CDR3 nucleotides: TGTGTCAGTAAATCTGGGGGGGGCACTGAAGCTTTCTTT. Its translation: CVSKSGGGTEAFF. The full variable domain, its missing parts supplied by reference TRBV19 and TRBJ1-1, is DGGITQSPKYLFRKEGQNVTLSCEQNLNHDAMYWYRQDPGQGLRLIYYSQIVNDFQKGDIAEGYSVSREKKESFPLTVTSAQKNPTAFYLCVSKSGGGTEAFFGQGTRLTVV.

This clonotype was detected a few times. A much bigger clone sits one base away, suggesting this may be a read error. The chain uses TRBV4-1 and TRBJ1-3; possibly TRBD1 for D (6 bases). This CDR3 has 14 residues. Germline V gene sequence: CDR1 MGHRA, CDR2 YSYEKL. Here the CDR3 reads CASSPWGAGNAIYF. As DNA, the CDR3 is TGCGCCAGCAGCCCGTGGGGGGCGGGAAACGCCATATATTTT.

The chain couples TRBV27 to TRBJ1-5, with 9 bases fitting TRBD1. The CDR3 runs to 15 residues. The V gene's germline CDR1 is MNHEY and CDR2 SMNVEV (reference sequence). V trimming: 5 bases; J trimming: 6 bases; junction bases outside the gene matches: 8. In DNA form, the CDR3 reads TGTGCCAGCAGTGTAACAGGGGGCTTGGGTCAGCCCCAGCATTTT. Translated, it gives CASSVTGGLGQPQHF.

In its sample, this clonotype was seen many times. This chain uses TRBV4-2 with TRBJ2-3; a possible D gene is TRBD2 (5 bases). The CDR3 runs to 16 residues. Germline-derived CDR1 and CDR2 are LGHNA and YNFKEQ. V lost 7 bases to trimming and J lost 0 bases, with 17 bases between them. CDR3 sequence: CASTPVGGLSTDTQYF. The CDR3 nucleotides are TGTGCCAGCACCCCCGTAGGAGGCCTTAGCACAGATACGCAGTATTTT.

The genes are TRBV2 and TRBJ2-5, with TRBD2 identical over 7 bases. The germline V gene encodes CDR1 SNHLY and CDR2 FYNNEI. V lost 6 bases and J lost 2; bases outside the gene matches: 3. The length of the CDR3 is 13 residues. The CDR3 bases are TGTGCCAGCAGGCCGGGGGGACAAGAGACCCAGTACTTC. Residues: CASRPGGQETQYF.